A selection of T cell receptor beta chains follows, all from one sample in a study of T cells in Graves' hyperthyroidism and ophthalmopathy. TCRdb re-derived calls from the multiplex PCR reads in MiXCR, one entry per CDR3 protein. This table has about 400,000 distinct CDR3 sequences, 14% to 15% appearing once. Sequenced sample: blood. These receptor sequences come from a young man with Graves' ophthalmopathy. Both conserved end residues are part of each CDR3. A D gene is named only where the DNA matches it firmly. Expanded clones get a size class; other rows say once, few or many, or leave the size out.

V	J	D	size	DNA	CDR3
TRBV29-1	TRBJ2-7	.	.	TGCAGCGTTGGAGGGGGGACAGTAACCGACTCCTACGAGCAGTACTTC	CSVGGGTVTDSYEQYF
TRBV6-1	TRBJ1-5	TRBD1	few	TGTGCCAGTGAACACAGGGGTTTGAGTCAGCCCCAGCATTTT	CASEHRGLSQPQHF
TRBV6-1	TRBJ2-4	.	many	TGTGCCAGCAGTTACCTGGTGTCGGGAGCCAAAAACATTCAGTACTTC	CASSYLVSGAKNIQYF
TRBV19	TRBJ2-1	TRBD2	few	TGTGCCAGTCGACTAGCGGGTCGGTTGGAGCAGTTCTTC	CASRLAGRLEQFF
TRBV2	TRBJ2-7	.	once	TGTGCCAGCAATGGGGCAGGATCCTACGAGCAGTACTTC	CASNGAGSYEQYF
TRBV11-2	TRBJ2-5	TRBD2	many	TGTGCCAGCAGCTTAGTTTTTAGGACTAGCGGGGGGAAATACCAAGAGACCCAGTACTTC	CASSLVFRTSGGKYQETQYF
TRBV9	TRBJ2-1	.	.	TGTGCCAGCAGCGCGGCGGCCGAGAATGAGCAGTTCTTC	CASSAAAENEQFF
TRBV6-1	TRBJ2-3	TRBD1	many	TGTGCCAGCAGTGGTGTAATGGGACAGGGGGCGGCAGATACGCAGTATTTT	CASSGVMGQGAADTQYF
TRBV27	TRBJ2-7	TRBD2	many	TGTGCCAGCAGTTTATCACTAGCGGGGAGCGAGCAGTACTTC	CASSLSLAGSEQYF
TRBV7-8	TRBJ1-4	.	.	TGTGCCAGCAGCTTTGGGGGGGCTAATGAAAAACTGTTTTTT	CASSFGGANEKLFF
TRBV5-1	TRBJ2-1	TRBD2	many	TGCGCCAGCAGCTCTCGACTAGCGGGCAATGAGCAGTTCTTC	CASSSRLAGNEQFF
TRBV20-1	TRBJ2-2	TRBD2	.	TGCAGTGCTAGAGAAATGGAGCGGGGGGGCGGGGAGCTGTTTTTT	CSAREMERGGGELFF
TRBV12-3/TRBV12-4	TRBJ1-1	.	.	TGTGCCAGCAATCGGGCGGCCACTGAAGCTTTCTTT	CASNRAATEAFF
TRBV7-9	TRBJ2-7	TRBD1	.	TGTGCCAGCAGCTCGACTGGGACAGGGAGAACCTACGAGCAGTACTTC	CASSSTGTGRTYEQYF
TRBV19	TRBJ1-5	.	.	TGTGCCAGTAGTAAGCGGGATTCGGCTCTGCAGCCCCAGCATTTT	CASSKRDSALQPQHF
TRBV12-3/TRBV12-4	TRBJ1-4	.	few	TGTGCCAGCATCTCCGGGTCCTCTAATGAAAAACTGTTTTTT	CASISGSSNEKLFF
TRBV27	TRBJ2-3	.	many	TGTGCCAGCAGTCCCTTCGGTGTGACAGATACGCAGTATTTT	CASSPFGVTDTQYF
TRBV3-1	TRBJ2-1	.	many	TGTGCCAGCAGCCCCACGATTGGCTCCTACAATGAGCAGTTCTTC	CASSPTIGSYNEQFF
TRBV20-1	TRBJ1-1	.	many	TGCAGCCCCCTTTTTGACGGGAACACTGAAGCTTTCTTT	CSPLFDGNTEAFF
TRBV18	TRBJ1-1	.	many	TGTGCCAGCTGTGGGCAGGGAATTATGAACACTGAAGCTTTCTTT	CASCGQGIMNTEAFF
TRBV11-2	TRBJ2-5	.	many	TGTGCCAGCAGCTTAGTCGGTAGGGTCAACGCGAAAGAGACCCAGTACTTC	CASSLVGRVNAKETQYF
TRBV11-2	TRBJ1-1	.	many	TGTGCCAGCAGCTATCTTCAGATCACTGAAGCTTTCTTT	CASSYLQITEAFF
TRBV7-2	TRBJ2-1	TRBD2	many	TGTGCCAGCAGCCCGATGGGGGGCGGGGGGAATGAGCAGTTCTTC	CASSPMGGGGNEQFF
TRBV9	TRBJ2-5	.	few	TGTGCCAGCAGCGGGGGGGCAAACCTGCAAGAGACCCAGTACTTC	CASSGGANLQETQYF
TRBV7-9	TRBJ2-1	TRBD2	many	TGTGCCAGCAGCCCGACTAGCGGACCCGTTAGCGAGCAGTTCTTC	CASSPTSGPVSEQFF
TRBV15	TRBJ2-5	TRBD1	many	TGTGCCACCAGCAGAACGAGACAGGGGCGGAACCAAGAGACCCAGTACTTC	CATSRTRQGRNQETQYF
TRBV7-9	TRBJ2-1	.	many	TGTGCCAGCAGCTTAGAGGGTGAGCAGTTCTTC	CASSLEGEQFF
TRBV20-1	TRBJ2-1	.	.	TGCAGTGCTAGGGAAGCGCTGAATGAGCAGTTCTTC	CSAREALNEQFF
TRBV10-1	TRBJ2-7	TRBD2	.	TGCGCCAGCAGCGACGGGACTAGCGGGAGTGAGTACGAGCAGTACTTC	CASSDGTSGSEYEQYF
TRBV28	TRBJ2-1	TRBD2	few	TGTGCCAGCACCCCTGGACTAGCGGGAAGCTCCTACAATGAGCAGTTCTTC	CASTPGLAGSSYNEQFF
TRBV7-3	TRBJ2-1	.	.	TGTGCCAGCAGGACTGGACCCTACTTGGTGGACAATGAGCAGTTCTTC	CASRTGPYLVDNEQFF
TRBV6-2/TRBV6-3	TRBJ2-2	TRBD2	many	TGTGCCAGCAGTAGCGGGAGAGGCACCGGGGAGCTGTTTTTT	CASSSGRGTGELFF
TRBV30	TRBJ2-7	TRBD2	many	TGTGCCGGAACGGGACTAAGGATCGAGCAGTACTTC	CAGTGLRIEQYF
TRBV27	TRBJ2-1	TRBD1	many	TGTGCCAGCAGTTTTACCGGGACAGGCTACAATGAGCAGTTCTTC	CASSFTGTGYNEQFF
TRBV6-1	TRBJ1-5	.	many	TGTGCCAGCAGTGAAGGGCAGGAAAGAACCTATCAGCCCCAGCATTTT	CASSEGQERTYQPQHF
TRBV6-4	TRBJ2-3	TRBD2	many	TGTGCCAGCAGTGACTCAAGCGGGGGGGCAGATACGCAGTATTTT	CASSDSSGGADTQYF
TRBV6-2/TRBV6-3	TRBJ2-5	.	.	TGTGCCAGCCTACAGATGGGGGCCGAGACCCAGTACTTC	CASLQMGAETQYF
TRBV3-1	TRBJ1-6	.	many	TGTGCCAGCAGCCAAGATTGGGGGAAGCCCTATAATTCACCCCTCCACTTT	CASSQDWGKPYNSPLHF
TRBV5-5	TRBJ2-2	.	few	TGTGCCAGCAGCTTGCTTACGGGGGTGAACACCGGGGAGCTGTTTTTT	CASSLLTGVNTGELFF
TRBV24-1	TRBJ2-5	.	many	TGTGCCACCAGTGATTTCGCGGGCTATGGGGAGACCCAGTACTTC	CATSDFAGYGETQYF
TRBV4-1	TRBJ2-7	.	many	TGCGCCAGCAGCCAAGATAAAGACGGTGCGTACGAGCAGTACTTC	CASSQDKDGAYEQYF
TRBV2	TRBJ1-1	.	many	TGTGCCAGCAGTGCTAGTGGGATCACTGAAGCTTTCTTT	CASSASGITEAFF
TRBV18	TRBJ1-1	.	many	TGTGCCAGCTCAGGGACGTCGGATAACACTGAAGCTTTCTTT	CASSGTSDNTEAFF
TRBV18	TRBJ1-4	TRBD1	.	TGTGCCAGCTCATCCGGGACAGGGGTGACTAATGAAAAACTGTTTTTT	CASSSGTGVTNEKLFF
TRBV7-3	TRBJ2-5	TRBD2	.	TGTGCCAGCAGCCTCGGACCTAGCGGCGAGACCCAGTACTTC	CASSLGPSGETQYF
TRBV4-2	TRBJ2-7	.	many	TGTGCCAGCAGCCAAGGAGAAGGCACCGGCTCCGAGCAGTACTTC	CASSQGEGTGSEQYF
TRBV4-2	TRBJ2-7	TRBD1	few	TGTGCCAGCAGCCTGACAGGGGGCGCGGGTAACGAGCAGTACTTC	CASSLTGGAGNEQYF
TRBV15	TRBJ2-2	TRBD1	few	TGTGCCACCAGCAGAGACGGGACAGGGAGGGTCACCGGGGAGCTGTTTTTT	CATSRDGTGRVTGELFF